The entry that follows covers one T cell receptor beta chain sequence. The antigen is unknown. This record belongs to a study of OX40 agonist ivuxolimab in advanced cancers. For the study at large: The patients received agonistic anti-OX40 (CD134) antibody ivuxolimab. Patients assigned to dose escalation were diagnosed with hepatocellular carcinoma, melanoma, renal cell or head and neck cancer.

General study points: Among the nonresponders, some also had low normalized T-cell clonal expansion. Among expanded peripheral T cells, antigen specificity went undetermined.

TCRdb keeps only in-frame clones here, not all; method: immunoSEQ multiplex PCR. The data show tens of thousands of clones, more than 70% seen once. This CDR3 has 16 residues. Germline assignment: CDR1 MDHEN and CDR2 SYDVKM. Trimming cost V 7 bases and J 3 bases; bases outside gene matches: 12. The sequencing here drew on CD4+ or CD8+ T cells sorted from blood, taken in a trial of the OX40 agonist ivuxolimab. The sequence derives from an adult with an advanced solid tumor such as melanoma, head and neck, liver or kidney cancer. This chain uses TRBV28 with TRBJ2-3; 8 bases align to TRBD2. The CDR3 loop is CASNPSSASGTDTQYF. The CDR3 nucleotides are TGTGCCAGCAACCCGTCTTCGGCTAGCGGGACAGATACGCAGTATTTT.